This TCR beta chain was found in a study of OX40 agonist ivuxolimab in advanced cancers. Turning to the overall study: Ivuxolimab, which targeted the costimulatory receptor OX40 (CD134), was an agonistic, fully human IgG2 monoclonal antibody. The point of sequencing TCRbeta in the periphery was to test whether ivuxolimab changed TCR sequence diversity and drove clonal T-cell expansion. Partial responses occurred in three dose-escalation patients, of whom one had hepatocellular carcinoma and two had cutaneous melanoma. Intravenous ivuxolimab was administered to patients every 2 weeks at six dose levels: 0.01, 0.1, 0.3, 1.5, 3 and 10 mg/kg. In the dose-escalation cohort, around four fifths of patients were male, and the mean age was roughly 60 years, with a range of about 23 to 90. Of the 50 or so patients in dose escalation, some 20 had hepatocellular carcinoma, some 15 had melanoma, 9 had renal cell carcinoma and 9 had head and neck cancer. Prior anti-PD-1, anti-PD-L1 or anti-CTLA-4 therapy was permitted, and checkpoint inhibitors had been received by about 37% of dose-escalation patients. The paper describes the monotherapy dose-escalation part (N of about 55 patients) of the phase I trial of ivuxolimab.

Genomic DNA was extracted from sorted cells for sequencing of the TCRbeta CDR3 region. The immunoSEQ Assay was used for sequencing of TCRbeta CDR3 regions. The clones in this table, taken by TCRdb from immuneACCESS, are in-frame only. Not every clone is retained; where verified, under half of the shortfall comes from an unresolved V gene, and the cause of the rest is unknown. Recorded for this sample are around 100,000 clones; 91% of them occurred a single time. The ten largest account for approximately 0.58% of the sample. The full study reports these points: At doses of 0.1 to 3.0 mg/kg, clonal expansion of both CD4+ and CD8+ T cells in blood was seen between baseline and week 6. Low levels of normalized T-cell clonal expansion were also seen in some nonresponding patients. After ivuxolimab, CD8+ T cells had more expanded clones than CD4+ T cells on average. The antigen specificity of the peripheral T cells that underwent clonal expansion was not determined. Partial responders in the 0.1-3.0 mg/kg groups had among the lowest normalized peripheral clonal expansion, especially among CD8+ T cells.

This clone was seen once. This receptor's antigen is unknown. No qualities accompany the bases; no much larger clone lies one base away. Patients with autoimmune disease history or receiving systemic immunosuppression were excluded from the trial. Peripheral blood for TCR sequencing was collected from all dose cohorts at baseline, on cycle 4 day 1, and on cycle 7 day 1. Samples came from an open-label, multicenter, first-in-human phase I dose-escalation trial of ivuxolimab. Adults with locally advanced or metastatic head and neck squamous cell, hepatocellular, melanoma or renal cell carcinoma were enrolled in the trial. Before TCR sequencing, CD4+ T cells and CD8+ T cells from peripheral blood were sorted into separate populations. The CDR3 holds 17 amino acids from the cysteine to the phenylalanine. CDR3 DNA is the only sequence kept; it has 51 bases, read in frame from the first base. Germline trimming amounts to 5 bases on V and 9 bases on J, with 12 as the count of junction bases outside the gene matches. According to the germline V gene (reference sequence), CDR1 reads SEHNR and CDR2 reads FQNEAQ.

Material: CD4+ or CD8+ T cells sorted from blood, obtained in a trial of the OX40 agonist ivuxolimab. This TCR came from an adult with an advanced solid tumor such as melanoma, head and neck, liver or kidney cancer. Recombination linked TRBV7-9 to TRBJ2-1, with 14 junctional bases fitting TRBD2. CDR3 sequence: CASSTRLAGGLKVEQFF. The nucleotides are TGTGCCAGCAGCACCCGACTAGCGGGAGGGCTGAAGGTTGAGCAGTTCTTC.